This paragraph covers one T cell receptor beta chain sequence. This clonotype has just a few counts. Its cognate antigen has yet to be identified. Base quality data are lacking; no much larger clone is found one base away. This specimen belongs to a study of identical twins (dated by TCRdb to 2016 to 2017). For context, the study as a whole: To test whether fetal clonotypes persist, this study deep-sequenced TCR alpha and beta repertoires from monozygotic twins, from unrelated adults of various ages, and from cord blood. To rule out contamination, the twin experiments were replicated at different times with different library preparation protocols. Findings and caveats that apply to the study as a whole: Because the same donors could not be followed over many years, the conclusions relied on cross-sectional statistical analysis. Zero-insertion analyses could be partly confounded by invariant T cells such as MAIT and iNKT, though diverse VJ usage argued against such confounding for most clonotypes. Out-of-frame TCR alpha sequences shared between twins showed an excess of low generation-probability sequences compared with coincidental sharing between unrelated individuals. In beta out-of-frame sequences, excess twin sharing was weaker, because having fewer shared sequences lowered the signal-to-noise ratio. Abundant cord blood beta clonotypes had fewer insertions, young adult naive repertoires showed a similar but weaker trend, and memory repertoires showed no such trend. Out-of-frame TCR alpha sharing in monozygotic twins was systematically underestimated by recombination models, whereas sharing between unrelated individuals was in agreement with the recombination models.

Receptor libraries were prepared by 5' RACE. The sequencer listed for this sample is Illumina HiSeq 2000. Template switching added a universal primer binding site, and the final cDNA carried a unique molecular identifier that allowed TCR cDNA molecules to be counted accurately. First-strand cDNA for TCR alpha and beta chains was synthesized from specific primers in the conserved constant-segment region. To control for contamination, every cDNA library was double barcoded, receiving both a SMART-Mk sample barcode and Illumina barcodes. Two successive PCR steps introduced TruSeq adapter sequences along with Illumina sample barcodes. TCR alpha and beta cDNA libraries were sequenced on the Illumina HiSeq platform with custom primers. Per the source publication's procedure: Unique molecular identifiers were extracted from raw reads with MiGEC, and CDR3 positions were determined with MiXCR. For each individual, recombination models were inferred using an EM algorithm with the repgenHMM and IGoR tools. Shared clonotype analysis was performed with the tcR package in R, normalizing sharing by the product of cloneset sizes. Out-of-frame nonproductive sequences were analyzed to study raw recombination free of thymic and clonal selection effects. Using fastp at Q25 and MiXCR, TCRdb reprocessed the public reads and kept productive beta chains. All rows with the same CDR3 protein become a single entry with the most common DNA and genes. TCRdb's processing, not the authors', yielded these V and J calls. In all, the sample holds over 550,000 distinct CDR3 sequences, and just over 7% of those were seen once. Together, the top ten hold 1.5% to 2% of the sample.

Including the terminal cysteine and phenylalanine, the CDR3 comprises 14 residues. Solely the CDR3 DNA is kept, with 42 bases framed from the first base. V gives up 3 bases and J gives up 1 base, and the segment between their germline ends measures 12 bases. CDR1 DFQATT and CDR2 SNEGSKA are derived from the germline V gene (reference sequence). Every donor was a healthy Caucasian. Three pairs of female monozygotic twins, all aged 18 to 29 years, were included in the twin cohort. Peripheral blood mononuclear cells were the source from which RNA for the TCR libraries was isolated. Another study also made use of these data, one on yellow fever vaccine responses in identical twins. Taken from the second paper: According to the authors, the vaccine-induced T cell response in identical twins seemed to be partly convergent and partly specific to each individual. The study precisely tracked vaccine-responding T cell clones in identical twins.

In this chain, TRBV20-1 is recombined with TRBJ1-1, with TRBD1 as a weak D call on 6 bases. The receptor's source is a woman aged 18-35 years in good health. Sequenced sample: PBMCs. The CDR3 reads CSARAGAENTEAFF. The sequenced DNA is TGCAGTGCTAGGGCGGGGGCGGAGAACACTGAAGCTTTCTTT.